The rows below give T cell receptor beta chains drawn from one sample of a study of PD-L1 blockade in urothelial cancer. Sequencing was performed with immunoSEQ multiplex PCR; in TCRdb, only in-frame clones are kept and a portion is missing. Among approximately 100,000 clones listed, about 89% were seen once. The sequencing used PBMCs, collected around atezolizumab (anti-PD-L1) treatment. Every receptor here comes from a woman older than 75 with urothelial cancer. Both conserved end residues are part of each CDR3. A D gene is named only where the DNA matches it firmly. Only some rows state a clone size, as once, few, many or a class for expanded clones.

CASSGGTGIEAFF	TGCGCCAGCAGCGGGGGGACAGGGATTGAAGCTTTCTTT	13	TRBJ1-1	TRBD1	TRBV5-1	-
CAISGGTSSYNEQFF	TGTGCCATCAGTGGGGGGACTAGCTCCTACAATGAGCAGTTCTTC	15	TRBJ2-1	TRBD2	TRBV10-3	-
CASSPRRSLGNEKLFF	TGCGCCAGCAGCCCCCGACGGAGCCTTGGTAATGAAAAACTGTTTTTT	16	TRBJ1-4	-	TRBV5-1	-
CASSPAGLAKTGELFF	TGTGCCAGCAGCCCCGCCGGACTAGCTAAGACCGGGGAGCTGTTTTTT	16	TRBJ2-2	TRBD2	TRBV9	-
CASSQDGTGGADTQYF	TGCGCCAGCAGCCAAGATGGGACAGGGGGCGCAGATACGCAGTATTTT	16	TRBJ2-3	TRBD1	TRBV4-1	-
CASRRQGGTGELFF	TGTGCCAGCAGAAGGCAGGGGGGTACCGGGGAGCTGTTTTTT	14	TRBJ2-2	-	TRBV6-5	-
CAIRPGLDTYEQYF	TGTGCCATCAGACCAGGACTCGATACCTACGAGCAGTACTTC	14	TRBJ2-7	-	TRBV10-3	-
CASSLRTSGRSGLYNEQFF	TGTGCCAGCAGCTTAAGAACTAGCGGGAGATCCGGCCTCTACAATGAGCAGTTCTTC	19	TRBJ2-1	TRBD2	TRBV7-9	-
CASRREGTGYEQYF	TGTGCCAGCAGGCGTGAAGGGACAGGCTACGAGCAGTACTTC	14	TRBJ2-7	TRBD1	TRBV2	once
CASSVDRGFQDEQYF	TGTGCCAGCAGCGTAGACAGGGGATTCCAAGACGAGCAGTACTTC	15	TRBJ2-7	TRBD1	TRBV11-2	once
CASSESADSSYNEQFF	TGCGCCAGCAGTGAGTCAGCGGACAGCTCCTACAATGAGCAGTTCTTC	16	TRBJ2-1	-	TRBV10-1	-
CASSRDRVGLDEQFF	TGTGCCAGTAGTCGGGACAGGGTCGGTTTGGATGAGCAGTTCTTC	15	TRBJ2-1	TRBD1	TRBV19	-
CASSLTGTTNTEAFF	TGTGCCAGCAGCCTTACCGGGACAACGAACACTGAAGCTTTCTTT	15	TRBJ1-1	-	TRBV9	-
CASSLASGPYEQYF	TGTGCCAGCAGCCTGGCTAGCGGTCCATACGAGCAGTACTTC	14	TRBJ2-7	TRBD2	TRBV14	-
CASSSPLAGEVTGELFF	TGTGCCAGCAGCTCACCACTAGCGGGAGAGGTCACCGGGGAGCTGTTTTTT	17	TRBJ2-2	TRBD2	TRBV7-9	-
CASSRRVFPYGYTF	TGTGCCAGCAGTCGCCGGGTCTTCCCCTATGGCTACACCTTC	14	TRBJ1-2	-	TRBV6-5	-
CAWSVRLAGGSSYEQYF	TGTGCCTGGAGTGTGAGGTTAGCGGGAGGCAGCTCCTACGAGCAGTACTTC	17	TRBJ2-7	TRBD2	TRBV30	-
CASSLARDREAFF	TGTGCCAGCAGCTTAGCTCGGGATCGAGAGGCTTTCTTT	13	TRBJ1-1	-	TRBV7-8	-
CASSEQPGLGGEKLFF	TGCGCCAGCAGTGAGCAACCGGGACTTGGGGGTGAAAAACTGTTTTTT	16	TRBJ1-4	-	TRBV10-2	-
CATSRDPGGPSQPQHF	TGTGCCACCAGCAGAGATCCCGGGGGGCCGTCACAGCCCCAGCATTTT	16	TRBJ1-5	-	TRBV15	-
CASSHRENIQYF	TGCGCCAGCAGCCACCGGGAAAACATTCAGTACTTC	12	TRBJ2-4	-	TRBV4-1	-
CASSLDRPGPYTQYF	TGTGCCAGCAGCTTAGATCGTCCAGGGCCTTATACGCAGTATTTT	15	TRBJ2-3	-	TRBV11-2	-
CASSPGSKLAGDTDEQFF	TGTGCCAGCAGCCCAGGGTCTAAACTAGCGGGAGACACGGATGAGCAGTTCTTC	18	TRBJ2-1	TRBD2	TRBV9	-
CASSHLGQKLPYEQYF	TGCGCCAGCAGCCACCTAGGACAGAAGCTACCCTACGAGCAGTACTTC	16	TRBJ2-7	-	TRBV4-1	once
CAWSVVRGMNTEAFF	TGTGCCTGGAGTGTAGTTCGGGGGATGAACACTGAAGCTTTCTTT	15	TRBJ1-1	-	TRBV30	-
CAWEGQHGQVYGYTF	TGTGCCTGGGAGGGCCAACACGGGCAAGTTTATGGCTACACCTTC	15	TRBJ1-2	-	TRBV30	-
CSVAGDGGYTF	TGCAGCGTTGCAGGGGATGGGGGCTACACCTTC	11	TRBJ1-2	-	TRBV29-1	few
CASSPPFIDRVSGYTF	TGTGCCAGCAGCCCTCCCTTCATCGACAGGGTGAGCGGCTACACCTTC	16	TRBJ1-2	TRBD1	TRBV7-2	-
CASSSPSTGNYGYTF	TGTGCCAGCAGTTCACCATCGACAGGAAACTATGGCTACACCTTC	15	TRBJ1-2	-	TRBV28	-
CASTSTTGVGSGYTF	TGTGCCAGCACCTCCACGACAGGGGTGGGATCTGGCTACACCTTC	15	TRBJ1-2	TRBD1	TRBV6-6	once
CASSPGTGGTEAFF	TGTGCCAGCTCACCAGGGACAGGGGGAACTGAAGCTTTCTTT	14	TRBJ1-1	TRBD1	TRBV18	-
CASRLAAVNEQFF	TGCGCCAGTCGACTAGCGGCCGTGAATGAGCAGTTCTTC	13	TRBJ2-1	TRBD2	TRBV5-1	-
CSVGQGREKLFF	TGCAGCGTTGGCCAGGGCCGGGAAAAACTGTTTTTT	12	TRBJ1-4	-	TRBV29-1	once
CASSLGPGRDRGEF	TGTGCCAGCAGCTTGGGGCCGGGGAGGGACAGGGGAGAATTC	14	TRBJ2-7	TRBD1	TRBV7-9	-
CASTRDSNSGNTIYF	TGTGCCAGCACCCGCGACAGCAACTCTGGAAACACCATATATTTT	15	TRBJ1-3	-	TRBV9	-
CATSRFRPGGTEAFF	TGTGCCACCAGCAGATTTCGACCCGGGGGCACTGAAGCTTTCTTT	15	TRBJ1-1	-	TRBV15	-
CAWSVGSAGNTIYF	TGTGCCTGGAGTGTGGGGAGCGCCGGAAACACCATATATTTT	14	TRBJ1-3	-	TRBV30	-
CAGLREGYGYTF	TGTGCCGGACTCCGGGAAGGCTATGGCTACACCTTC	12	TRBJ1-2	-	TRBV28	-
CASSPLAGDDTGELFF	TGTGCCAGCTCACCGTTAGCGGGAGATGACACCGGGGAGCTGTTTTTT	16	TRBJ2-2	TRBD2	TRBV18	-
CASSLRGTGRGNTIYF	TGCGCCAGCAGCTTGCGTGGGACAGGGCGTGGAAACACCATATATTTT	16	TRBJ1-3	TRBD1	TRBV5-1	-
CASSPGQGLYEQFF	TGCGCCAGCAGTCCGGGACAGGGTCTCTATGAGCAGTTCTTC	14	TRBJ2-1	TRBD1	TRBV10-1	-
CSVSGLARREERAQYF	TGCAGCGTCTCGGGACTAGCGAGACGAGAAGAGAGGGCCCAGTACTTC	16	TRBJ2-5	TRBD2	TRBV29-1	-
CASIPLAGGPRGDTQYF	TGTGCCAGCATCCCCCTAGCGGGAGGGCCGCGGGGAGATACGCAGTATTTT	17	TRBJ2-3	TRBD2	TRBV7-3	-
CSVGPPGIDGYTF	TGCAGCGTCGGCCCCCCAGGAATAGATGGCTACACCTTC	13	TRBJ1-2	-	TRBV29-1	-
CASSQDLKRTGKGYTF	TGTGCCAGCAGCCAAGACCTTAAGCGGACAGGGAAGGGCTACACCTTC	16	TRBJ1-2	TRBD1	TRBV4-2	-
CASGRGTGELFF	TGTGCCAGCGGGAGGGGCACCGGGGAGCTGTTTTTT	12	TRBJ2-2	TRBD2	TRBV6-5	-